Presented here are 8 T cell receptor beta chains from one specimen sequenced in a study of T cells in Graves' hyperthyroidism and ophthalmopathy. Amplification yielded TCR beta CDR3 regions, with RNA transcripts as the source. First-round RT-PCR targeting the TCR CDR3 was performed with the HTBI primer set. TCRdb analysed the multiplex PCR reads with MiXCR anew, one entry per CDR3 protein. The sample has about 620,000 distinct CDR3 sequences, about a sixth seen once; the top ten hold approximately 3.8%. Material: blood. The receptors here all came from a woman in her twenties or thirties with Graves' hyperthyroidism.

The chain links TRBV3-1 to TRBJ2-4, with 12 positions matching TRBD2. Per the germline V gene, CDR1 is LGHDT and CDR2 is YNNKEL (reference sequence). The V and J ends lost 2 bases and 1 base, in that order; junction bases with no gene match: 12. The CDR3 extends over 20 amino acids. The chain's CDR3 is CASSQPPSGRATLAKNIQYF. The CDR3 DNA is TGTGCCAGCAGCCAACCCCCTAGCGGGAGGGCCACGTTGGCCAAAAACATTCAGTACTTC.

This clonotype appeared many times. This chain connects TRBV30 to TRBJ1-3; TRBD1 matches 7 bases. This CDR3 contains 16 residues. Germline V gene data show CDR1 as GTSNPN and CDR2 as SVGIG (reference sequence). J was trimmed by 0 bases and V by 4 bases; bases with no gene match: 9. The CDR3 protein is CAWNPQTGSSGNTIYF. For the CDR3, the DNA is TGTGCCTGGAACCCACAGACAGGGAGCTCTGGAAACACCATATATTTT.

This clonotype was found many times. The chain employs TRBV20-1 and TRBJ2-7; a possible D gene is TRBD1 (5 bases). V lost 0 bases to trimming and J lost 2 bases, with 14 bases between them. This CDR3 has 15 residues. The germline gives CDR1 DFQATT, CDR2 SNEGSKA (reference sequence). The CDR3 DNA is TGCAGTGCTAGAGAGAACCCAGGGAACACCTACGAGCAGTACTTC. Its translation is CSARENPGNTYEQYF.

This chain connects TRBV19 to TRBJ2-1; TRBD2 is a possible D gene (6 bases). Trimming shortened V by 5 bases and J by 9 bases, and 14 bases separated the two germline ends. The CDR3 has 13 residues. The germline CDR1 and CDR2 sequences are LNHDA and SQIVND (reference sequence). CDR3 DNA sequence: TGTGCCAGTAGTGGGGCGGGTAGCGGTGAGCAGTTCTTC. It translates to CASSGAGSGEQFF.

The sample holds many counts of this clonotype. V is TRBV12-3 or TRBV12-4 and J is TRBJ2-3, with D uncertain. This CDR3 spans 12 amino acids. With 7 bases removed from V and 2 bases from J, the gap between germline ends came to 7 bases. CDR3 protein: CASKADTDTQYF. The CDR3 bases are TGTGCCAGCAAGGCCGACACAGATACGCAGTATTTT.

V is TRBV30 and J is TRBJ2-2, with 10 bases lining up with TRBD1. This CDR3 has 14 residues. Trimming removed 2 bases from V and 4 bases from J; junction bases left unmatched: 1. Looked up from germline, CDR1 is GTSNPN and CDR2 is SVGIG (reference sequence). DNA of the CDR3: TGTGCCTGGAGTAGGGACAGGGGCACCGGGGAGCTGTTTTTT. As protein: CAWSRDRGTGELFF.

As to this clonotype: A much larger clone differs by one base, so this may be a read error. The V and J genes are TRBV3-1 and TRBJ2-7, with D possibly being TRBD1 (5 bases). Looked up from germline, CDR1 is LGHDT and CDR2 is YNNKEL (reference sequence). The CDR3 runs 14 residues. V dropped 4 bases and J dropped 2 bases, with 12 bases sitting between them. The DNA of the CDR3 is TGTGCCAGCAGCCCCCGACAGAGCGCCTACGAGCAGTACTTC. This encodes CASSPRQSAYEQYF.

The sample holds many counts of this clonotype. This chain joins TRBV18 and TRBJ2-1, with D unresolved. The V and J ends lost 3 bases and 4 bases respectively, with 7 bases between them. The CDR3 has 13 residues. The germline V gene has CDR1 KGHSH and CDR2 LQKENI. The CDR3 DNA follows: TGTGCCAGCTCACCCGCGGAGTACAATGAGCAGTTCTTC. This gives the protein CASSPAEYNEQFF.